This TCR beta chain came from a study of cytomegalovirus exposure and HLA in healthy donors. Regarding the study as a whole: Both high specificity and high sensitivity reportedly marked the classifier's diagnosis of cytomegalovirus status. In vitro confirmation showed three CMV-associated chains to be CMV antigen specific. An assumption of roughly uniform sequencing depth across donors underlay the presence/absence analyses.

It was with 60 Vbeta and 13 Jbeta primers that the PCR ran. Assay: immunoSEQ multiplex PCR; the TCRdb copy retains only in-frame clones and omits some. The sample lists about 160,000 clones, less than 90% occurring once. On this clone itself: Its cognate antigen is unknown.

The ends were cut back, 4 bases at V and 5 bases at J, with 8 bases in the middle. This CDR3 is built from 12 residues. Germline loops: CDR1 SGHAT, CDR2 FQDESV (reference sequence). V usage is TRBV11-1 and J usage is TRBJ1-2, with a possible D match to TRBD1 (6 bases). The receptor was isolated from a young man in good health and CMV-seronegative. Sequenced input: PBMCs. CDR3 residues: CASSSTGYGYTF. The CDR3 nucleotides read TGTGCCAGCAGCTCAACAGGGTATGGCTACACCTTC.